This T cell receptor (beta chain) was identified during a study of cytomegalovirus exposure and HLA in healthy donors. Notes on the study in general: Accurate HLA-A and HLA-B prediction from TCR beta sequences was reported for most subjects.

This clone occurred once. Its matching antigen is unknown. It was with 60 Vbeta and 13 Jbeta primers that the PCR ran. Clones were sequenced by immunoSEQ multiplex PCR, and TCRdb holds only the in-frame ones, with some missing. Among 100,000 to 150,000 clones listed, approximately 80% were seen once. This CDR3 has 15 residues. With V trimmed by 6 bases and J by 3 bases, 10 bases remained unmatched. The germline gives CDR1 SNHLY, CDR2 FYNNEI. The clonotype was recovered from a woman between 35 and 50 years old in good health and CMV-seropositive. The chain joins TRBV2 to TRBJ2-7, with 8 bases fitting TRBD1. The specimen sequenced was PBMCs. The CDR3 DNA sequence: TGTGCCAGCAGCGACCACCGACAGGGGATCTACGAGCAGTACTTC. Translated, it gives CASSDHRQGIYEQYF.